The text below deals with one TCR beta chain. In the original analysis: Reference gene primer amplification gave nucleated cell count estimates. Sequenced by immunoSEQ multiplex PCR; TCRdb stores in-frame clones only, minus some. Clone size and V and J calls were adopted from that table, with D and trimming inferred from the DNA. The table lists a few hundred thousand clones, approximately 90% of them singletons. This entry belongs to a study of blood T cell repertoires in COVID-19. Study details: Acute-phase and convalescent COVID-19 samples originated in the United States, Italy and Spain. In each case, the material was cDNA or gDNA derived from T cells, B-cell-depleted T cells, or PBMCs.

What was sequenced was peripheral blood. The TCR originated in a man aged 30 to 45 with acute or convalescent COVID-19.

CDR3 sequence reads: CASGQGRDYEQYF. For the CDR3, the DNA is TGTGCCAGCGGACAGGGACGAGACTACGAGCAGTACTTC. The genes are TRBV19 and TRBJ2-7, with 8 bases aligning to TRBD1. This CDR3 comprises 13 residues. Looked up from germline, CDR1 is LNHDA and CDR2 is SQIVND (reference sequence). The V and J ends lost 9 bases and 3 bases, in that order; junction bases with no gene match: 7.